This T cell receptor (beta chain) is from a study of blood T cell repertoires in COVID-19. The wider study: Acute-phase and convalescent COVID-19 samples originated in the United States, Italy and Spain. T cells, B-cell-depleted T cells, or PBMCs provided the cDNA or gDNA that served as material.

CDR3 size: 18 residues. Per germline, CDR1 SGHTA and CDR2 FQGNSA. The ends were cut back, 2 bases at V and 5 bases at J, with 22 bases in the middle. In the original workflow: How many nucleated cells were present was estimated from reference gene primer amplification. Clones were sequenced by immunoSEQ multiplex PCR, and TCRdb holds only the in-frame ones, with some missing. D and trimming come from the DNA, and the V and J calls and clone size come from that table. The sample lists 55,000 or so clones; 70% to 90% were seen once. This clonotype was obtained from a man in his 60s with active or convalescent COVID-19. The source material was peripheral blood. The chain recombines TRBV7-2 with TRBJ2-1, with TRBD2 as a possible D gene (6 bases). This CDR3 is CASSLYGGGNKQNNEQFF. DNA for the CDR3: TGTGCCAGCAGCTTATACGGCGGCGGGAACAAACAAAACAATGAGCAGTTCTTC.